This T cell receptor (beta chain) was captured in a study of OX40 agonist ivuxolimab in advanced cancers. Study-wide background: Those enrolled were 82.7% male, with a mean age of roughly 62 years and ages from roughly 20 to 85. Antecedent anti-PD-1, anti-PD-L1 or anti-CTLA-4 therapy was permissible, with about 39% having received some.

On this clone: Its specificity is not known.

The repertoire was sequenced with immunoSEQ multiplex PCR; TCRdb's copy has only in-frame clones and lacks some. The top ten hold about 1.5% of the sample, which has some 24,000 clones, over 65% seen once. General study points: Compared with CD4+, CD8+ T cells on average had more expanded clones.

This CDR3 is 16 amino acids long. Looked up from germline, CDR1 is SGHKS and CDR2 is YYEKEE (reference sequence). Trimming shortened V by 0 bases and J by 2 bases, and 11 bases separated the two germline ends. Sequences were derived from CD4+ or CD8+ T cells sorted from blood, sampled in a trial of the OX40 agonist ivuxolimab. The origin of this receptor is an adult with an advanced solid tumor such as melanoma, head and neck, liver or kidney cancer. The V call is TRBV5-5, the J call TRBJ2-2; D may be TRBD1 (6 bases). As DNA, the CDR3 is TGTGCCAGCAGCTTGGTGGCAGGGGAAAACACCGGGGAGCTGTTTTTT. Translation gives CASSLVAGENTGELFF.